What follows are 30 T cell receptor beta chains derived from one specimen sequenced in a study of cytomegalovirus exposure and HLA in healthy donors. This PCR relied on a set of 60 Vbeta primers and 13 Jbeta primers. The repertoire was sequenced with immunoSEQ multiplex PCR; TCRdb's copy has only in-frame clones and lacks some. The sample records over 150,000 clones, under 70% being singletons. The material sequenced was PBMCs. The receptors were gathered from a woman between 35 and 50 years old in good health and CMV-seropositive.

A few counts support this clone. The gene calls are TRBV7-2 and TRBJ1-6, with no clear D. The CDR3 totals 13 residues. V lost 1 base to trimming and J lost 10 bases, with 8 bases between them. Germline loops: CDR1 SGHTA, CDR2 FQGNSA. This CDR3 reads CASSLDSNSPLHF. The CDR3 coding sequence is TGTGCCAGCAGCTTAGACAGCAACTCACCCCTCCACTTT. Looking up the rest from reference TRBV7-2 and TRBJ1-6 gives the full variable domain: GAGVSQSPSNKVTEKGKDVELRCDPISGHTALYWYRQSLGQGLEFLIYFQGNSAPDKSGLPSDRFSAERTGGSVSTLTIQRTQQEDSAVYLCASSLDSNSPLHFGNGTRLTVT.

V is TRBV18 and J is TRBJ1-1, with 8 bases aligning to TRBD1. The germline V gene encodes CDR1 KGHSH and CDR2 LQKENI. This CDR3 is 14 amino acids long. Trimming at V came to 5 bases and at J to 1 base, leaving 3 bases not matched to a gene. CDR3: CASSSGQGNTEAFF. The CDR3 DNA sequence: TGTGCCAGCTCATCAGGACAGGGGAACACTGAAGCTTTCTTT. The whole variable domain, remainder taken from reference TRBV18 and TRBJ1-1, is NAGVMQNPRHLVRRRGQEARLRCSPMKGHSHVYWYRQLPEEGLKFMVYLQKENIIDESGMPKERFSAEFPKEGPSILRIQQVVRGDSAAYFCASSSGQGNTEAFFGQGTRLTVV.

The chain is built from TRBV7-8 and TRBJ2-1; D is uncertain. There are 17 residues in the CDR3. CDR1 SGHVS and CDR2 FQNEAQ come from the germline V gene. With 2 bases removed from V and 0 bases from J, the gap between germline ends came to 14 bases. CDR3 sequence (DNA): TGTGCCAGCAGCTTATACGAGGCGATAAGCTCCTACAATGAGCAGTTCTTC. This sequence encodes CASSLYEAISSYNEQFF. The full variable domain, rest sourced from reference TRBV7-8 and TRBJ2-1, is GAGVSQSPRYKVAKRGQDVALRCDPISGHVSLFWYQQALGQGPEFLTYFQNEAQLDKSGLPSDRFFAERPEGSVSTLKIQRTQQEDSAVYLCASSLYEAISSYNEQFFGPGTRLTVL.

This chain links TRBV29-1 with TRBJ2-1; a weak D match, TRBD1 (6 bases). CDR3 length equals 12 residues. Germline V gene lookup returns CDR1 SQVTM and CDR2 ANQGSEA. Trimming stripped 5 bases from V and 6 bases from J, with 11 bases between. The CDR3 is CSVNQGGNEQFF. DNA for the CDR3: TGCAGCGTTAACCAAGGGGGCAATGAGCAGTTCTTC.

The rearrangement joins TRBV4-3 to TRBJ2-3, with TRBD1 matching over 8 bases. V lost 0 bases, J lost 0 bases, and 14 bases stayed unmatched. Germline V gene data show CDR1 as LGHNA and CDR2 as YSLEER. The CDR3 totals 20 residues. The CDR3 coding sequence is TGCGCCAGCAGCCAAGAGCGGGACAGGTTTAGAACTCCTAGCACAGATACGCAGTATTTT. It codes for CASSQERDRFRTPSTDTQYF.

The chain couples TRBV21-1 to TRBJ1-1; the listed D gene, TRBD1, was not tested against the DNA. TRBV21-1 is assigned pseudogene status. CDR3 length equals 16 residues. The CDR3 DNA sequence: TGTGCCAGCAGCAAAGGGGGGACAGGACCGAACACTGAAGCTTTCTTT. Protein: CASSKGGTGPNTEAFF.

This clone was seen a handful of times. This chain connects TRBV29-1 to TRBJ2-5; unclear D gene. With 5 bases removed from V and 2 bases from J, the gap between germline ends came to 15 bases. Germline CDR1 reads SQVTM; CDR2 reads ANQGSEA. The CDR3 covers 14 residues. The CDR3 DNA follows: TGCAGCGTTACCTTTTTATTGACTCAAGAGACCCAGTACTTC. Amino acid sequence: CSVTFLLTQETQYF. The whole variable domain, filled in from reference TRBV29-1 and TRBJ2-5, reads SAVISQKPSRDICQRGTSLTIQCQVDSQVTMMFWYRQQPGQSLTLIATANQGSEATYESGFVIDKFPISRPNLTFSTLTVSNMSPEDSSIYLCSVTFLLTQETQYFGPGTRLLVL.

The chain joins TRBV27 to TRBJ2-3; 11 bases match TRBD2. V lost 3 bases and J lost 0; bases outside the gene matches: 8. The CDR3 sequence is 18 residues long. Looked up from germline, CDR1 is MNHEY and CDR2 is SMNVEV (reference sequence). CDR3 sequence (DNA): TGTGCCAGCAGTTTTTTAGCGGGAGGGTTAACAAGCACAGATACGCAGTATTTT. Amino acids: CASSFLAGGLTSTDTQYF.

Remarks on this clone: Mismatch with germline at one junction end may stem from a read error. This sequence joins TRBV28 and TRBJ1-1, with D perhaps matching TRBD1 (6 bases). Per germline, CDR1 MDHEN and CDR2 SYDVKM. The CDR3 is 14 residues long. The CDR3: CASSSPGENPEAFF. CDR3 coding DNA: TGTGCCAGCAGTTCCCCAGGGGAGAACCCTGAAGCTTTCTTT.

The V call is TRBV6-1, the J call TRBJ1-2; tentatively, D is TRBD1 (6 bases). Germline CDR1 and CDR2: MNHNS and SASEGT. Between the trimmed V and J ends, which lost 3 bases and 0 bases, there was a span of 11 bases. The CDR3 length is 15 residues. CDR3 sequence (DNA): TGTGCCAGCAGTGAGGGCGGGGGGCCTAACTATGGCTACACCTTC. Translation gives CASSEGGGPNYGYTF.

This clone was observed a single time. The rearrangement uses TRBV11-2 and TRBJ1-2, with TRBD1 matching over 7 bases. The germline V gene has CDR1 SGHAT and CDR2 FQNNGV. The CDR3 consists of 13 residues. V gave up 5 bases and J gave up 7 bases; unmatched junction bases: 7. The CDR3 nucleotides read TGTGCCAGCAGCCAAAACAGGGGCGGTGGCTACACCTTC. Protein product: CASSQNRGGGYTF. Filled out from reference TRBV11-2 and TRBJ1-2, the complete variable domain reads EAGVAQSPRYKIIEKRQSVAFWCNPISGHATLYWYQQILGQGPKLLIQFQNNGVVDDSQLPKDRFSAERLKGVDSTLKIQPAKLEDSAVYLCASSQNRGGGYTFGSGTRLTVV.

In DNA, the CDR3 is TGTGCCAGCAGCTTGTACAGCCAAGAGACCCAGTACTTC. As protein: CASSLYSQETQYF. V is TRBV5-6 and J is TRBJ2-5; D is unresolved. The germline V gene has CDR1 SGHDT and CDR2 YYEEEE. Trimming took 1 base from V and 1 from J, leaving 5 bases between them. This CDR3 is built from 13 residues.

CDR3 in amino acids: CASSHWGEQETQYF. In nucleotides, the CDR3 is TGTGCCAGCAGCCACTGGGGGGAACAAGAGACCCAGTACTTC. V usage is TRBV27 and J usage is TRBJ2-5, with a weak D call TRBD2 (6 bases). Trimming took off 6 bases at V and 2 bases at J, with 13 bases between the two ends. Looked up from germline, CDR1 is MNHEY and CDR2 is SMNVEV (reference sequence). The CDR3 spans 14 residues.

J is TRBJ1-1 and V is TRBV28, with no clear D. This CDR3 spans 15 amino acids. Deletions cut 7 bases from V and 1 base from J, with 16 bases between. Germline lookup yields CDR1 MDHEN and CDR2 SYDVKM. Here the CDR3 reads CASNIPEQTNTEAFF. The CDR3 bases are TGTGCCAGCAATATCCCCGAACAGACGAACACTGAAGCTTTCTTT.

The chain carries TRBV7-9 and TRBJ2-2; 13 nucleotides agree with TRBD2. Germline V CDR1 and CDR2: SEHNR, FQNEAQ (reference sequence). The trim removed 6 bases at V and 7 bases at J, leaving 8 bases unmatched. The CDR3 sequence is 16 residues long. CDR3: CASRTPGLAGIGELFF. As DNA, the CDR3 is TGTGCCAGCAGGACCCCGGGACTAGCGGGAATCGGGGAGCTGTTTTTT.

The J gene is TRBJ2-3, the V gene TRBV28; 15 positions agree with TRBD2. Germline CDR1 reads MDHEN; CDR2 reads SYDVKM. This CDR3 is 17 amino acids long. V dropped 4 bases and J dropped 3; count of bases not matched to a gene: 5. As DNA, the CDR3 is TGTGCCAGCAGTTGGACTAGCGGGAGGGCCGAGACAGATACGCAGTATTTT. It is translated as CASSWTSGRAETDTQYF.

This chain links TRBV7-2 with TRBJ2-7; TRBD2 aligns across 7 bases. The CDR3 covers 15 residues. CDR1 and CDR2 from the germline V gene are SGHTA and FQGNSA. The trim removed 0 bases at V and 2 bases at J, leaving 4 bases unmatched. The CDR3 loop reads CASSLATSSAYEQYF. Here the CDR3 DNA reads TGTGCCAGCAGCTTAGCGACTAGCTCGGCCTACGAGCAGTACTTC.

The chain uses TRBV12-5 and TRBJ2-2; TRBD1 aligns across 9 bases. The V segment lost 5 bases and the J segment 6 bases; nucleotides outside the gene matches: 7. This CDR3 is 15 amino acids long. Germline lookup yields CDR1 LGHNT and CDR2 FRNRAP. CDR3 loop: CASGLWDREAGELFF. The CDR3 nucleotides are TGTGCTAGTGGTCTATGGGACAGGGAGGCCGGGGAGCTGTTTTTT.

This chain uses TRBV6-5 with TRBJ2-7, with a weak D call TRBD2 (5 bases). Trimming shortened V by 4 bases and J by 6 bases, and 13 bases separated the two germline ends. Germline CDR1 reads MNHEY; CDR2 reads SVGAGI. The CDR3 sequence is 13 residues long. The CDR3 sequence: CASSLASSFEQYF. The CDR3 nucleotides read TGTGCCAGCAGTTTGGCTAGCAGCTTCGAGCAGTACTTC.

This clone has a handful of counts. V and J are TRBV7-9 and TRBJ2-2, with 8 bases aligning to TRBD2. Looked up from germline, CDR1 is SEHNR and CDR2 is FQNEAQ (reference sequence). The CDR3 runs to 15 residues. The V gene end was trimmed by 3 bases and the J gene end by 6 bases; junction bases not matched to a gene: 6. The DNA of the CDR3 is TGTGCCAGCAGCTTTTTGACTAGCGTTCCCGGGGAGCTGTTTTTT. Protein product: CASSFLTSVPGELFF.

The gene calls are TRBV5-1 and TRBJ1-1, with 7 bases matching TRBD1. CDR1 is SGHRS and CDR2 is YFSETQ in the germline V gene. The CDR3 is made up of 14 amino acids. The V and J ends lost 4 bases and 1 base, in that order; junction bases with no gene match: 4. CDR3 region: CASSPQGTNTEAFF. For the CDR3, the DNA is TGCGCCAGCAGCCCACAGGGGACGAACACTGAAGCTTTCTTT. The full variable domain, its missing parts supplied by reference TRBV5-1 and TRBJ1-1, is KAGVTQTPRYLIKTRGQQVTLSCSPISGHRSVSWYQQTPGQGLQFLFEYFSETQRNKGNFPGRFSGRQFSNSRSEMNVSTLELGDSALYLCASSPQGTNTEAFFGQGTRLTVV.

This clone was recorded a few times. Other DNA sequences in the same sample also yield this CDR3. The chain carries TRBV18 and TRBJ1-1; D possibly corresponds to TRBD1 (5 bases). The V gene lost 4 bases and the J gene lost 6 bases, with 15 bases spanning the gap. The CDR3 runs to 14 residues. CDR1 and CDR2 (germline): KGHSH, LQKENI. The CDR3 DNA sequence: TGTGCCAGCTCACGGGGCGGGGATTTCCCTGAAGCTTTCTTT. Its protein is CASSRGGDFPEAFF.

V gene TRBV28 combines with J gene TRBJ2-1, with TRBD2 identical over 8 bases. The CDR3 totals 18 residues. J was trimmed by 4 bases and V by 1 base; bases with no gene match: 12. Germline CDR1 and CDR2: MDHEN and SYDVKM. The CDR3 DNA reads TGTGCCAGCAGTTTATCCCAGGGCGGACTAGCAGATTACAATGAGCAGTTCTTC. It codes for CASSLSQGGLADYNEQFF.

Comments on this clone: Other DNA sequences in this sample translate to the same CDR3. V gene TRBV5-1 combines with J gene TRBJ2-6, with D hard to call. Between the trimmed V and J ends, which lost 1 base and 1 base, there was a span of 3 bases. CDR3 length: 14 amino acids. CDR1 is SGHRS, CDR2 YFSETQ, per germline. CDR3 protein: CASSLRSGANVLTF. CDR3 DNA: TGCGCCAGCAGCTTGCGGTCTGGGGCCAACGTCCTGACTTTC.

This clone was seen a few times. The V call is TRBV5-4, the J call TRBJ2-1; the D is unclear. Germline V CDR1 and CDR2: SGHNT, YYREEE (reference sequence). V lost 4 bases and J lost 8, with 19 bases in between. This CDR3 is 15 amino acids long. This CDR3 reads CASSTPYTKSDEQFF. As DNA, the CDR3 is TGTGCCAGCAGCACGCCCTATACTAAGTCCGATGAGCAGTTCTTC. Complete variable domain (other parts from reference TRBV5-4 and TRBJ2-1): ETGVTQSPTHLIKTRGQQVTLRCSSQSGHNTVSWYQQALGQGPQFIFQYYREEENGRGNFPPRFSGLQFPNYSSELNVNALELDDSALYLCASSTPYTKSDEQFFGPGTRLTVL.

The gene calls are TRBV29-1 and TRBJ1-2, with D possibly TRBD1 on 6 matching bases. Looked up from germline, CDR1 is SQVTM and CDR2 is ANQGSEA. The length of the CDR3 is 13 residues. V dropped 4 bases and J dropped 2 bases, with 11 bases sitting between them. The CDR3 DNA reads as TGCAGCGTTGGTATTGGGACAAACTATGGCTACACCTTC. This codes for CSVGIGTNYGYTF.

This clone was picked up a small number of times. The CDR3 loop reads CASRTGTGDNQPQHF. The CDR3 DNA reads as TGTGCCAGCCGGACCGGGACAGGGGACAATCAGCCCCAGCATTTT. The gene calls are TRBV6-1 and TRBJ1-5; 10 nucleotides match TRBD1. This CDR3 contains 15 residues. Germline CDR1 reads MNHNS; CDR2 reads SASEGT. V gave up 8 bases and J gave up 3 bases; unmatched junction bases: 7.

Points on this clone: A junction end diverges from the germline sequence, so it may reflect a read error. The chain uses TRBV18 and TRBJ1-5; TRBD1 aligns across 7 bases. Germline lookup yields CDR1 KGHSH and CDR2 LQKENI. This CDR3 comprises 13 residues. This chain's CDR3 is CASSPRRGQPQNF. CDR3 bases: TGTGCCAGCTCACCACGTAGGGGGCAGCCCCAGAATTTT. The full variable domain, with the rest looked up from reference TRBV18 and TRBJ1-5, is NAGVMQNPRHLVRRRGQEARLRCSPMKGHSHVYWYRQLPEEGLKFMVYLQKENIIDESGMPKERFSAEFPKEGPSILRIQQVVRGDSAAYFCASSPRRGQPQNFGDGTRLSIL.

The sample holds a few counts of this clone. The genes are TRBV27 and TRBJ2-7, with D perhaps matching TRBD2 (6 bases). Germline V gene data show CDR1 as MNHEY and CDR2 as SMNVEV (reference sequence). CDR3 size: 16 residues. V was shortened by 5 bases and J by 1 base, with 18 bases between the two germline ends. In DNA form, the CDR3 reads TGTGCCAGCAGTCGTGGTCCGGGACTGGCTTCCTACGAGCAGTACTTC. It specifies CASSRGPGLASYEQYF.

The chain carries TRBV6-5 and TRBJ2-7; 8 positions match TRBD1. Germline loops: CDR1 MNHEY, CDR2 SVGAGI. V lost 6 bases, J lost 2 bases, and 9 bases stayed unmatched. This CDR3 has 15 amino acids. The CDR3 loop is CASRRDRGPTYEQYF. The CDR3, as DNA: TGTGCCAGCAGACGCGACAGGGGCCCAACCTACGAGCAGTACTTC.